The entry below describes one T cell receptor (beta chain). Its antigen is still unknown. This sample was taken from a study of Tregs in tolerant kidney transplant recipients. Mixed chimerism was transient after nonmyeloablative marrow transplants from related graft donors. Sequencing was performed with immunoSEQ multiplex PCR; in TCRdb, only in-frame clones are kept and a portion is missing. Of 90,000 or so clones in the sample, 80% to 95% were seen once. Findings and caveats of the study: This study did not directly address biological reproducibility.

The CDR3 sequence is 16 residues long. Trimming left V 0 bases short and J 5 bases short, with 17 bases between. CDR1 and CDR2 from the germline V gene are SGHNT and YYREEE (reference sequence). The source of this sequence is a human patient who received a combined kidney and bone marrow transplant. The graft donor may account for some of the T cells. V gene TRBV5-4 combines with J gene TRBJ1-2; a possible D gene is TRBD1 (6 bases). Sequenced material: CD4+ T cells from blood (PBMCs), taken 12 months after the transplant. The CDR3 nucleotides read TGTGCCAGCAGCTTGGCAAGTGGGGGAGGGGGATATGGCTACACCTTC. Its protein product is CASSLASGGGGYGYTF.